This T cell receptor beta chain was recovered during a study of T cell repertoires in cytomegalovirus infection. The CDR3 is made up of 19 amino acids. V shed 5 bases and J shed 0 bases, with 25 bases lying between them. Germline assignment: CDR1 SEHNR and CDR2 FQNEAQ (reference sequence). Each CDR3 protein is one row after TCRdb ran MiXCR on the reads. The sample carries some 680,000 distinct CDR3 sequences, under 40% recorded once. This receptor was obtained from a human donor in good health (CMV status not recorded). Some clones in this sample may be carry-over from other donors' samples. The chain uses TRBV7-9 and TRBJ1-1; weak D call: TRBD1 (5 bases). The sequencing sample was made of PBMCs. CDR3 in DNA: TGTGCCAGCAGCCCGGGGGGGTTCGGTCGGCAGAGCCTGAACACTGAAGCTTTCTTT. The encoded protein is CASSPGGFGRQSLNTEAFF.